This is a list of T cell receptor beta chains from one sample in a study of T cells in Graves' hyperthyroidism and ophthalmopathy. One entry per CDR3 protein results from TCRdb running MiXCR on the multiplex PCR reads. This table has around 600,000 distinct CDR3 sequences, 45% appearing once. Sequencing was done on a sample of peripheral blood or thyroid tissue (not recorded which). The receptors derive from an adult man with Graves' disease, either hyperthyroidism or ophthalmopathy (not recorded which). The CDR3 runs from the conserved cysteine through the conserved F or W. A D gene is named only where the DNA matches it firmly. Part of the rows lack a size; the others show once, few, many or a class for expanded clones.

j_gene | v_gene | abundance | d_gene | CDR3aa | CDR3nt
TRBJ2-6 | TRBV20-1 | few | NA | CSARDAGRSGANVLTF | TGCAGTGCTAGAGATGCCGGACGCTCTGGGGCCAACGTCCTGACTTTC
TRBJ1-6 | TRBV25-1 | NA | TRBD1 | CASSETTGDNSPLHF | TGTGCCAGCAGTGAAACGACAGGGGATAATTCACCCCTCCACTTT
TRBJ1-6 | TRBV19 | few | NA | CASSPSNGNSPLHF | TGTGCCAGTAGTCCTTCCAACGGGAATTCACCCCTCCACTTT
TRBJ2-5 | TRBV20-1 | NA | TRBD1 | CSAGGQGERYQETQYF | TGCAGTGCTGGAGGACAGGGCGAGAGGTACCAAGAGACCCAGTACTTC
TRBJ1-2 | TRBV7-9 | NA | NA | CASRPGDGGGYTF | TGTGCCAGCAGGCCAGGGGACGGGGGTGGCTACACCTTC
TRBJ1-5 | TRBV9 | few | TRBD1 | CASYTGDDQPQHF | TGTGCCAGCTATACAGGGGACGATCAGCCCCAGCATTTT
TRBJ2-5 | TRBV25-1 | many | TRBD2 | CASSERREGRPQYF | TGTGCCAGCAGTGAGAGACGGGAGGGCCGGCCCCAGTACTTC
TRBJ1-4 | TRBV7-9 | NA | NA | CASSEKGGHLPAGGKLFF | TGTGCCAGCAGTGAAAAAGGGGGACACCTCCCCGCCGGGGGAAAACTGTTTTTT
TRBJ2-2 | TRBV5-1 | NA | NA | CASSPEASRNTGELFF | TGCGCCAGCAGCCCGGAGGCGTCACGGAACACCGGGGAGCTGTTTTTT
TRBJ1-5 | TRBV20-1 | NA | NA | CSARRTGNQPQHF | TGCAGTGCTAGAAGGACAGGCAATCAGCCCCAGCATTTT
TRBJ2-7 | TRBV7-9 | NA | NA | CASSTSSVPEQYF | TGTGCCAGCAGCACCTCCTCAGTACCCGAGCAGTACTTC
TRBJ1-1 | TRBV2 | many | TRBD1 | CASMGTAEAFF | TGTGCCAGCATGGGGACAGCTGAAGCTTTCTTT
TRBJ2-6 | TRBV7-2 | many | NA | CASSLGTGRDVLTF | TGTGCCAGCAGCTTAGGTACAGGTCGGGACGTCCTGACTTTC
TRBJ1-2 | TRBV24-1 | many | NA | CATSDWDYGYTF | TGTGCCACCAGTGATTGGGATTATGGCTACACCTTC
TRBJ1-1 | TRBV7-8 | many | TRBD1 | CASSSDRDRVSFF | TGTGCCAGCAGCTCCGACCGGGACAGGGTGTCTTTCTTT
TRBJ2-2 | TRBV5-1 | NA | TRBD1 | CASSPRTGANTGELFF | TGCGCCAGCAGCCCGCGGACAGGGGCTAACACCGGGGAGCTGTTTTTT
TRBJ1-1 | TRBV7-3 | many | NA | CASSSGAITEAFF | TGTGCCAGCAGCTCCGGAGCGATCACTGAAGCTTTCTTT
TRBJ2-7 | TRBV7-2 | few | TRBD1 | CASSPDGTGSYEQYF | TGTGCCAGCAGCCCAGACGGGACAGGGTCCTACGAGCAGTACTTC
TRBJ2-5 | TRBV7-2 | NA | NA | CASSPDRVWETQYF | TGTGCCAGCAGCCCAGACCGGGTCTGGGAGACCCAGTACTTC
TRBJ1-5 | TRBV20-1 | NA | NA | CSARAPISNQPQHF | TGCAGTGCTAGGGCCCCTATTAGCAATCAGCCCCAGCATTTT
TRBJ1-4 | TRBV19 | few | NA | CASSIDTGPSGKLFF | TGTGCCAGTAGTATAGACACAGGGCCCTCTGGAAAACTGTTTTTT
TRBJ1-1 | TRBV29-1 | NA | NA | CSVEEQGRRTEAFF | TGCAGCGTTGAAGAGCAGGGGAGAAGGACTGAAGCTTTCTTT